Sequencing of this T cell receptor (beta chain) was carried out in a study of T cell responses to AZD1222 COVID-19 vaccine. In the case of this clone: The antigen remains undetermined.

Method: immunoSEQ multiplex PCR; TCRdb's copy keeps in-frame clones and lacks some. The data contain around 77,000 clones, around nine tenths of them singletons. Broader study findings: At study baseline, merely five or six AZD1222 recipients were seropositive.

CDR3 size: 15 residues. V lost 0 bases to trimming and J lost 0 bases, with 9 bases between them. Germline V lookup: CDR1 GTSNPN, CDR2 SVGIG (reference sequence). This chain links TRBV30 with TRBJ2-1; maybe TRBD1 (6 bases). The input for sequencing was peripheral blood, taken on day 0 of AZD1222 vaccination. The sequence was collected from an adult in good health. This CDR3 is CAWSVRTASYNEQFF. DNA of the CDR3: TGTGCCTGGAGTGTACGGACAGCCTCCTACAATGAGCAGTTCTTC.